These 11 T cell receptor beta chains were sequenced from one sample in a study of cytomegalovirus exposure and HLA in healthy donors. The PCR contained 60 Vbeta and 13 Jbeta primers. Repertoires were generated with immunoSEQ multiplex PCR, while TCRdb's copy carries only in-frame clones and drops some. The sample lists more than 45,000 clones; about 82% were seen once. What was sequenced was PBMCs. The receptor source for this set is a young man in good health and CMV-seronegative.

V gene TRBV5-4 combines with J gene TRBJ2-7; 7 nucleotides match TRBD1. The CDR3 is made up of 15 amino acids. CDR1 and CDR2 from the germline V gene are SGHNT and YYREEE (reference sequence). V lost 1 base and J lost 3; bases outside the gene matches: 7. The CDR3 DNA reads TGTGCCAGCAGCTTGAACGGGGCAGGGGGCTACGAGCAGTACTTC. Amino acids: CASSLNGAGGYEQYF.

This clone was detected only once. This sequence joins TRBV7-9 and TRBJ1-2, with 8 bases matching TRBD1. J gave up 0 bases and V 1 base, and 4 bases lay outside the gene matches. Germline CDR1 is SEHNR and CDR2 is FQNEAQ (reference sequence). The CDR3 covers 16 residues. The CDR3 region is CASSLEDRGANYGYTF. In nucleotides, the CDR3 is TGTGCCAGCAGCTTAGAAGACAGGGGAGCTAACTATGGCTACACCTTC. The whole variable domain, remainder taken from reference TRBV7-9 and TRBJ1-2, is DTGVSQNPRHKITKRGQNVTFRCDPISEHNRLYWYRQTLGQGPEFLTYFQNEAQLEKSRLLSDRFSAERPKGSFSTLEIQRTEQGDSAMYLCASSLEDRGANYGYTFGSGTRLTVV.

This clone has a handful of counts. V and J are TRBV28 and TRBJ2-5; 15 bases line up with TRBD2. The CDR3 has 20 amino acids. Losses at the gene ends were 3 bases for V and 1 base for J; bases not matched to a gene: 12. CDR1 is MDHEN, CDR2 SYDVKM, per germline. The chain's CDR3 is CASSFPSGLAGGPAQETQYF. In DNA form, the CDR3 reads TGTGCCAGCAGTTTCCCCTCAGGACTAGCGGGGGGGCCGGCCCAAGAGACCCAGTACTTC.

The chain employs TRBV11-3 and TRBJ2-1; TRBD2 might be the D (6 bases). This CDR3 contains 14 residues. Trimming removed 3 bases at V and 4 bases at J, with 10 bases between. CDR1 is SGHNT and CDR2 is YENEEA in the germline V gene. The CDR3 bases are TGTGCCAGCAGCTTTAGCGGTTTTTACAATGAGCAGTTCTTC. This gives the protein CASSFSGFYNEQFF.

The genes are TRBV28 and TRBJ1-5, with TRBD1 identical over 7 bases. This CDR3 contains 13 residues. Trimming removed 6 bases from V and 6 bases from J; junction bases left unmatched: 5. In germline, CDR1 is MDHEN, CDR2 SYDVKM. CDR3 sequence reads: CASRDRTSQPQHF. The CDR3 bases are TGTGCCAGCAGGGACAGGACGAGTCAGCCCCAGCATTTT.

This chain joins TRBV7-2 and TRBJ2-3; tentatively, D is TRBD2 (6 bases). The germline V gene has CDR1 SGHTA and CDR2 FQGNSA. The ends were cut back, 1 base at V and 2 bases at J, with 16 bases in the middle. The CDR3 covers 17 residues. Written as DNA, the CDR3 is TGTGCCAGCAGCTTAGATAAGTCGGGACTCCACACAGATACGCAGTATTTT. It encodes CASSLDKSGLHTDTQYF.

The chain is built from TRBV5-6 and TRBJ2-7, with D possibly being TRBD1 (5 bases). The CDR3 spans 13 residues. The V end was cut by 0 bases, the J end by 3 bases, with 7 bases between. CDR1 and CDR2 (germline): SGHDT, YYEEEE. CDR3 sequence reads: CASSLGQNYEQYF. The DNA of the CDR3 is TGTGCCAGCAGCTTGGGACAGAACTACGAGCAGTACTTC.

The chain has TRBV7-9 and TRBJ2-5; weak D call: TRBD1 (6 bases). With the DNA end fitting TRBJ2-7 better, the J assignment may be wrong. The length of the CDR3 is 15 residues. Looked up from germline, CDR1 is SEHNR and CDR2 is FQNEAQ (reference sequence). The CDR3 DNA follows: TGTGCCAGCAGCAATCAAGGACAGTTGAGCTACGAGCAGTACTTC. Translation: CASSNQGQLSYEQYF.

In DNA form, the CDR3 reads TGTGCCAGCAGGTCGAGACTAGCGAGAATGGACGAGCAGTACTTC. Residues: CASRSRLARMDEQYF. J is TRBJ2-7 and V is TRBV2; 8 bases align to TRBD2. CDR1 and CDR2 (germline): SNHLY, FYNNEI. The J segment lost 5 bases and the V segment lost 6 bases, leaving 12 bases of the junction unmatched. The CDR3 covers 15 residues.

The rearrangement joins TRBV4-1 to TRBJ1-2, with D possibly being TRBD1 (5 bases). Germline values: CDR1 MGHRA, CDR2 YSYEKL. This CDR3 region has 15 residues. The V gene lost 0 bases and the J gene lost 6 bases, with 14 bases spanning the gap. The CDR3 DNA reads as TGCGCCAGCAGCCAAGAAACAGGAGATTGGGATGGCTACACCTTC. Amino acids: CASSQETGDWDGYTF.

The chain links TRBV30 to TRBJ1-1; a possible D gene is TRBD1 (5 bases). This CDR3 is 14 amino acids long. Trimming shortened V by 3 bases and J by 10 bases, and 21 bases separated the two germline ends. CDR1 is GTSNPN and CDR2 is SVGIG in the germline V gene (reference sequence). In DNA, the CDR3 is TGTGCCTGGAGAAGGGGCCTCATCGAGGCGGTAGCTTTCTTT. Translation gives CAWRRGLIEAVAFF.